Listed here are 14 T cell receptor beta chains from one sample, sequenced in a study of circulating tumor DNA in untreated peripheral T-cell lymphoma. The repertoire was sequenced with immunoSEQ multiplex PCR; TCRdb's copy has only in-frame clones and lacks some. The sample lists about 8,900 clones; roughly 85% were seen once. Material for sequencing was tumor tissue. These receptors were taken from a human donor with peripheral T-cell lymphoma.

The chain carries TRBV23-1 and TRBJ1-6, with a possible D match to TRBD1 (5 bases). TRBV23-1 is assigned to the ORF class and has an uncertain function. The V gene lost 7 bases and the J gene lost 6 bases, with 19 bases spanning the gap. The CDR3 is 16 amino acids. CDR3 sequence reads: CASIRPSGTGNSPLHF. The CDR3 nucleotides read TGCGCCAGCATTCGGCCCTCAGGGACGGGTAATTCACCCCTCCACTTT.

The chain is built from TRBV6-8 and TRBJ2-7; possibly TRBD2 for D (5 bases). The CDR3 runs to 13 residues. The V end was cut by 0 bases, the J end by 4 bases, with 7 bases between. Per the germline V gene, CDR1 is MNHGY and CDR2 is SAAAGT. CDR3 bases: TGTGCCAGCAGTTACTCGAGGGATTACGAGCAGTACTTC. The encoded protein is CASSYSRDYEQYF.

The genes are TRBV12-2 and TRBJ2-1; the DNA was not used to check the table's D call, TRBD1. TRBV12-2 is a pseudogene locus. The CDR3 runs 17 residues. CDR3 region: CASRLTVIRGQSDEQFF. DNA for the CDR3: TGTGCAAGTCGCTTAACTGTTATTAGGGGGCAGAGCGATGAGCAGTTCTTC.

This chain uses TRBV19 with TRBJ1-1; 8 bases line up with TRBD1. This CDR3 has 15 amino acids. V lost 5 bases, J lost 5 bases, and 10 bases stayed unmatched. In germline, CDR1 is LNHDA, CDR2 SQIVND (reference sequence). Here the CDR3 DNA reads TGTGCCAGTAGTCTTGGACAGGGCGGTAGGACTGAAGCTTTCTTT. This sequence encodes CASSLGQGGRTEAFF.

This chain joins TRBV11-3 and TRBJ2-5; 7 bases agree with TRBD1. This CDR3 contains 14 residues. Germline V lookup: CDR1 SGHNT, CDR2 YENEEA. The V segment lost 4 bases and the J segment 1 base; nucleotides outside the gene matches: 3. The CDR3 region has the DNA TGTGCCAGCAGCTGGACAGGAGGCCAAGAGACCCAGTACTTC. The encoded protein is CASSWTGGQETQYF.

On this clone: A junction end diverges from the germline sequence, so it may reflect a read error. The chain joins TRBV7-2 to TRBJ1-1; TRBD1 matches at 8 bases. The CDR3 has 13 amino acids. The germline V gene has CDR1 SGHTA and CDR2 FQGNSA. CDR3 sequence (DNA): TGTGTCAGCAAGACAGGGGCGGGACCTGAAGCTTTCTTT. Amino acid sequence: CVSKTGAGPEAFF.

The genes are TRBV19 and TRBJ1-1; D possibly corresponds to TRBD1 (5 bases). The CDR3 contains 14 residues. In germline, CDR1 is LNHDA, CDR2 SQIVND (reference sequence). V lost 7 bases to trimming and J lost 0 bases, with 12 bases between them. The CDR3 DNA is TGTGCCAGTACCGCGTGGGGGGTGAACACTGAAGCTTTCTTT. Translating gives CASTAWGVNTEAFF.

The table lists this clone with a few counts. The rearrangement uses TRBV29-1 and TRBJ1-3; D remains ambiguous. V lost 3 bases and J lost 3, with 9 bases in between. CDR3 length equals 13 residues. Germline V gene data show CDR1 as SQVTM and CDR2 as ANQGSEA. The CDR3 DNA reads TGCAGCGTTGATGCCGAGGGTGGAAACACCATATATTTT. Protein product: CSVDAEGGNTIYF.

The chain uses TRBV15 and TRBJ2-2; D remains unclear. The germline V gene has CDR1 LNHNV and CDR2 YYDKDF (reference sequence). The CDR3 has 17 residues. V lost 6 bases and J 0 bases, leaving 17 bases between the germline ends. The CDR3 region has the DNA TGTGCCACCAGACCACGAAAAGGGCTTACGAACACCGGGGAGCTGTTTTTT. Amino acid sequence: CATRPRKGLTNTGELFF.

The genes are TRBV2 and TRBJ2-7; D call uncertain. CDR3 size: 14 residues. Between the trimmed V and J ends, which lost 8 bases and 3 bases, there was a span of 17 bases. CDR1 is SNHLY and CDR2 is FYNNEI in the germline V gene. CDR3 residues: CASPQKVGSYEQYF. The CDR3 DNA sequence: TGTGCCAGCCCCCAAAAGGTGGGCAGCTACGAGCAGTACTTC.

The rearrangement joins TRBV1 to TRBJ1-2. TRBV1 is noted as a pseudogene. The CDR3 has 12 amino acids. The CDR3 spells CASSQDGYGYTF. The CDR3 DNA is TGCGCCAGCAGCCAAGACGGCTATGGCTACACCTTC.

The chain recombines TRBV19 with TRBJ1-2; 9 bases map to TRBD1. Germline-derived CDR1 and CDR2 are LNHDA and SQIVND (reference sequence). J gave up 2 bases and V 3 bases, and 1 base lay outside the gene matches. The CDR3 has 14 residues. In nucleotides, the CDR3 is TGTGCCAGTAGTATTGGGACAGGGAACTATGGCTACACCTTC. Residues: CASSIGTGNYGYTF.

This clone was seen more than once but under ten times. This chain joins TRBV19 and TRBJ1-6; TRBD1 matches at 11 bases. V dropped 2 bases and J dropped 8; count of bases not matched to a gene: 2. This CDR3 comprises 15 residues. CDR1 is LNHDA, CDR2 SQIVND, per germline (reference sequence). In DNA form, the CDR3 reads TGTGCCAGTAGTATAAGGACAGGGGGCGATTCACCCCTCCACTTT. This translates into CASSIRTGGDSPLHF.

The chain links TRBV15 to TRBJ1-2; D may be TRBD1 (5 bases). The germline gives CDR1 LNHNV, CDR2 YYDKDF (reference sequence). V was pared by 5 bases and J by 0 bases, with 22 bases between. The CDR3 totals 18 residues. The DNA for the CDR3 is TGTGCCACCAGCGGACTCGCCGAGGTGACAGAGACTAACTATGGCTACACCTTC. Its translation is CATSGLAEVTETNYGYTF.